What follows describes a single TCR beta chain. The antigen is not known. V was shortened by 5 bases and J by 1 base, with 7 bases between the two germline ends. Germline CDR1 and CDR2: LNHNV and YYDKDF (reference sequence). The CDR3 totals 13 residues. Clones were read by immunoSEQ multiplex PCR, and TCRdb kept only the in-frame ones, dropping some. The sample records roughly 2 million clones, about 95% being singletons. These data come from a study of shared clonotypes between healthy human individuals. General study results and limits: Sequencing of the sorted subsets was shown by rarefaction to be incomplete despite large depth.

The chain recombines TRBV15 with TRBJ2-3; D possibly uses TRBD1 or TRBD2 (5 bases each). This clonotype originated in a man between 18 and 35 years old in good health. Sequencing was performed on naive CD4+ T cells sorted from blood. Subset denoted: CD45RA+ positively selected. CDR3 nucleotides: TGTGCCACCAGCGGGGGTGGCACAGATACGCAGTATTTT. Its protein product is CATSGGGTDTQYF.